This T cell receptor beta chain was found in a study of T cells after yellow fever vaccination. Across the study: For low cell numbers, libraries were made with SMART-Seq v4 Ultra Low Input.

This clonotype came up a few times. Its antigen remains unidentified. Findings and limits, study-wide: The secondary response peaked faster, at day 5 versus 15, but was weaker.

TCRdb reprocessed the 5' RACE reads via MiXCR and lists one record per CDR3 protein. The table records 450,000 to 600,000 distinct CDR3 sequences, 17% of them present only once. Source: PBMCs, taken more than 4 days after the first yellow fever vaccination. The receptor was derived from a man aged 18 to 29 who received the YFV17D yellow fever vaccine.

CDR3 coding DNA: TGTGCCACTCGTAAAGGACTAGCGGGCGCAGATACGCAGTATTTT. Amino acids: CATRKGLAGADTQYF. This chain connects TRBV24-1 to TRBJ2-3, with 11 bases fitting TRBD2. CDR3 length equals 15 residues. Unmatched junction bases numbered 9, after V lost 10 bases and J lost 4 bases. The V gene's germline CDR1 is KGHDR and CDR2 SFDVKD.